These 31 T cell receptor beta chains came from one sample sequenced in a study of T cells in Graves' hyperthyroidism and ophthalmopathy. The TCR beta CDR3 regions underwent amplification using RNA transcripts as the source. The HTBI primer set was used in a first-round RT-PCR of the TCR CDR3. TCRdb redid the calling of the multiplex PCR reads with MiXCR, one entry per CDR3 protein. The data contain roughly 600,000 distinct CDR3 sequences, approximately 14% of them singletons. Sequencing was performed on blood. Receptors originate from a woman aged 50 to 60 with Graves' ophthalmopathy.

This chain uses TRBV12-3 or TRBV12-4 with TRBJ2-6, with D unresolved. The V end was cut by 6 bases, the J end by 0 bases, with 9 bases between. The CDR3 is made up of 15 amino acids. This chain's CDR3 is CASSPGSSGANVLTF. The CDR3 DNA follows: TGTGCCAGCAGCCCCGGAAGCTCTGGGGCCAACGTCCTGACTTTC.

At least ten counts were recorded for this clonotype. The rearrangement joins TRBV7-2 to TRBJ2-1, with TRBD2 identical over 8 bases. Germline V gives CDR1 SGHTA, CDR2 FQGNSA. The junction had 10 bases not matched to a gene; V was cut back by 3 bases and J by 3 bases. The CDR3 loop spans 17 amino acids. CDR3 sequence (DNA): TGTGCCAGCAGCTTGGTGGGTAGCGGGACCCACTACAATGAGCAGTTCTTC. This gives the protein CASSLVGSGTHYNEQFF.

The rearrangement links TRBV3-1 to TRBJ1-3; tentatively, D is TRBD1 (6 bases). The CDR3 sequence is 14 residues long. V lost 4 bases and J lost 4, with 11 bases in between. In germline, CDR1 is LGHDT, CDR2 YNNKEL (reference sequence). The CDR3 here is CASSRRTDGNTIYF. CDR3 nucleotides: TGTGCCAGCAGCCGACGGACAGACGGAAACACCATATATTTT.

This clonotype was detected many times. V and J are TRBV7-6 and TRBJ2-1; D is ambiguous. Germline V gene lookup returns CDR1 SGHVS and CDR2 FNYEAQ. CDR3 length: 19 amino acids. The V end was cut by 1 base, the J end by 2 bases, with 21 bases between. CDR3 in amino acids: CASSLEVKSRISAYNEQFF. In nucleotides, the CDR3 is TGTGCCAGCAGCTTAGAGGTGAAATCCCGAATCTCGGCCTACAATGAGCAGTTCTTC.

V usage is TRBV20-1 and J usage is TRBJ1-4; D remains ambiguous. V lost 0 bases and J lost 4, with 15 bases in between. This CDR3 spans 16 amino acids. Per the germline V gene, CDR1 is DFQATT and CDR2 is SNEGSKA (reference sequence). CDR3 sequence: CSARDSFSPSNEKLFF. CDR3 coding DNA: TGCAGTGCTAGAGACAGTTTCTCCCCAAGTAATGAAAAACTGTTTTTT.

The rearrangement links TRBV6-1 to TRBJ2-1, with 9 bases that match TRBD2. This CDR3 spans 16 amino acids. The V gene's germline CDR1 is MNHNS and CDR2 SASEGT. Trimming took 5 bases from V and 6 from J; bases not matched to a gene: 11. Here the CDR3 reads CASSPQHLAGTNEQFF. The CDR3 DNA reads TGTGCCAGCAGTCCCCAACACCTAGCGGGAACCAATGAGCAGTTCTTC.

V usage is TRBV20-1 and J usage is TRBJ2-1; 15 nucleotides agree with TRBD2. From germline, CDR1 is DFQATT and CDR2 SNEGSKA (reference sequence). With 6 bases clipped from V and 0 bases from J, the junction kept 3 bases outside the gene matches. The CDR3 is 16 amino acids. CDR3 nucleotide sequence: TGCAGTGCGGGACTAGCGGGAGGATCCTCCTACAATGAGCAGTTCTTC. This translates into CSAGLAGGSSYNEQFF.

In this sample, this clonotype turned up many times. The chain uses TRBV30 and TRBJ1-6, with D uncertain. V dropped 0 bases and J dropped 13 bases, with 13 bases sitting between them. The CDR3 has 13 residues. The germline CDR1 and CDR2 sequences are GTSNPN and SVGIG (reference sequence). This CDR3 is CAWSVPSYGPLHF. DNA for the CDR3: TGTGCCTGGAGTGTCCCGAGTTACGGGCCCCTCCACTTT. Full variable domain (outside the CDR3, taken from reference TRBV30 and TRBJ1-6): SQTIHQWPATLVQPVGSPLSLECTVEGTSNPNLYWYRQAAGRGLQLLFYSVGIGQISSEVPQNLSASRPQDRQFILSSKKLLLSDSGFYLCAWSVPSYGPLHFGNGTRLTVT.

The V call is TRBV20-1, the J call TRBJ1-4, with TRBD1 identical over 8 bases. The germline CDR1 and CDR2 sequences are DFQATT and SNEGSKA (reference sequence). This CDR3 has 14 amino acids. After removal of 6 bases from V and 6 bases from J, the junction contained 9 bases not matched to a gene. CDR3 DNA: TGCAGTGCCAAGGACAGGGCCGGTTATGAAAAACTGTTTTTT. This sequence encodes CSAKDRAGYEKLFF.

V and J are TRBV28 and TRBJ1-4; D perhaps matches TRBD1 (6 bases). The CDR3 has 14 residues. The germline gives CDR1 MDHEN, CDR2 SYDVKM. Trimming took off 2 bases at V and 5 bases at J, with 9 bases between the two ends. The CDR3 sequence: CASSLAGQNEKLFF. CDR3 coding DNA: TGTGCCAGCAGTTTAGCTGGACAGAATGAAAAACTGTTTTTT. The full variable domain, its missing parts supplied by reference TRBV28 and TRBJ1-4, is DVKVTQSSRYLVKRTGEKVFLECVQDMDHENMFWYRQDPGLGLRLIYFSYDVKMKEKGDIPEGYSVSREKKERFSLILESASTNQTSMYLCASSLAGQNEKLFFGSGTQLSVL.

A remark on this clonotype: Being one base from a much bigger clone, this may be a read error. J is TRBJ2-1 and V is TRBV28, with D tentatively TRBD1 (5 bases). Deletions cut 8 bases from V and 3 bases from J, with 23 bases between. The germline V gene encodes CDR1 MDHEN and CDR2 SYDVKM. The CDR3 covers 17 residues. CDR3 loop: CASGQLCRANLYNEQFF. DNA for the CDR3: TGTGCCAGCGGTCAGTTATGCAGGGCAAATCTCTACAATGAGCAGTTCTTC. Drawing the rest from reference TRBV28 and TRBJ2-1, the complete variable domain is DVKVTQSSRYLVKRTGEKVFLECVQDMDHENMFWYRQDPGLGLRLIYFSYDVKMKEKGDIPEGYSVSREKKERFSLILESASTNQTSMYLCASGQLCRANLYNEQFFGPGTRLTVL.

This clonotype was seen many times. V usage is TRBV7-2 and J usage is TRBJ2-7; D possibly matches TRBD1 or TRBD2 (5 bases each). This CDR3 contains 15 residues. The V gene lost 5 bases and the J gene lost 1 base, with 15 bases spanning the gap. The germline V gene has CDR1 SGHTA and CDR2 FQGNSA. In DNA form, the CDR3 reads TGTGCCAGCAGCGCCCGGGGCGAGGGTTCCTACGAGCAGTACTTC. Translated: CASSARGEGSYEQYF.

This clonotype was seen many times. The chain employs TRBV7-2 and TRBJ2-1, with TRBD1 matching over 9 bases. The J segment lost 3 bases and the V segment lost 5 bases, leaving 5 bases of the junction unmatched. This CDR3 comprises 15 residues. Per germline, CDR1 SGHTA and CDR2 FQGNSA. CDR3 region: CASSGQGLVYNEQFF. Written as DNA, the CDR3 is TGTGCCAGCAGCGGACAGGGGCTTGTCTACAATGAGCAGTTCTTC.

This clonotype was counted ten times or more. The rearrangement joins TRBV29-1 to TRBJ1-2; 9 nucleotides agree with TRBD1. Germline lookup yields CDR1 SQVTM and CDR2 ANQGSEA. J lost 8 bases, V lost 7 bases, and 14 bases had no gene match. The CDR3 runs to 14 residues. Here the CDR3 reads CSAHPEQGAQGYTF. CDR3 DNA sequence: TGCAGCGCACACCCGGAACAGGGGGCGCAAGGCTACACCTTC.

This clonotype was recorded at least ten times. The chain links TRBV7-3 to TRBJ1-2; 8 nucleotides align to TRBD1. This CDR3 comprises 15 residues. Germline V gene data show CDR1 as SGHTA and CDR2 as FQGTGA. With V trimmed by 5 bases and J by 0 bases, 5 bases remained unmatched. The CDR3 DNA reads as TGTGCCAGCAGCCACGGACAGGGCCCTAACTATGGCTACACCTTC. This translates into CASSHGQGPNYGYTF.

There are many counts of this clonotype. This CDR3 reads CASSLSMARVNEQFF. CDR3 nucleotide sequence: TGTGCCAGCAGTTTAAGTATGGCCCGCGTCAATGAGCAGTTCTTC. The V and J genes are TRBV28 and TRBJ2-1; D is undetermined. V lost 2 bases and J 6 bases, leaving 14 bases between the germline ends. Germline loops: CDR1 MDHEN, CDR2 SYDVKM. CDR3 length equals 15 residues. The full variable domain, in which reference TRBV28 and TRBJ2-1 provide the parts outside the CDR3, is DVKVTQSSRYLVKRTGEKVFLECVQDMDHENMFWYRQDPGLGLRLIYFSYDVKMKEKGDIPEGYSVSREKKERFSLILESASTNQTSMYLCASSLSMARVNEQFFGPGTRLTVL.

The J gene is TRBJ1-3, the V gene TRBV10-3; the match to TRBD1 covers 9 bases. The V and J ends lost 4 bases and 2 bases, in that order; junction bases with no gene match: 0. The CDR3 sequence is 14 residues long. Germline CDR1 is ENHRY and CDR2 is SYGVKD. CDR3 protein: CAISGQGAGNTIYF. In nucleotides, the CDR3 is TGTGCCATCAGTGGACAGGGGGCTGGAAACACCATATATTTT.

This clonotype was recorded at least ten times. This chain uses TRBV2 with TRBJ2-1; D is undetermined. This CDR3 spans 12 amino acids. Germline loops: CDR1 SNHLY, CDR2 FYNNEI. V shed 7 bases and J shed 6 bases, with 10 bases lying between them. DNA of the CDR3: TGTGCCAGCAATGCACTTACCAATGAGCAGTTCTTC. Translated, it gives CASNALTNEQFF.

Of note for this clonotype: This may be a read error, as it is one base from a much larger clone. This rearrangement joins TRBV4-3 to TRBJ2-7; D is possibly TRBD1 (5 bases). CDR1 is LGHNA and CDR2 is YSLEER in the germline V gene. CDR3 size: 13 residues. The CDR3 loop is CASSHGQGYKQYF. The CDR3 nucleotides are TGCGCCAGCAGCCATGGTCAGGGCTACAAGCAGTACTTC.

The rearrangement joins TRBV18 to TRBJ1-4, with a tentative D call TRBD1 (5 bases). Germline-derived CDR1 and CDR2 are KGHSH and LQKENI. This CDR3 has 14 amino acids. V lost 6 bases to trimming and J lost 5 bases, with 13 bases between them. CDR3 nucleotide sequence: TGTGCCAGCTCCCCCGGGGCGGAAAATGAAAAACTGTTTTTT. Residues: CASSPGAENEKLFF.

This sequence joins TRBV29-1 and TRBJ1-2; D remains unclear. Deletions cut 4 bases from V and 7 bases from J, with 16 bases between. CDR3 size: 13 residues. Germline CDR1 is SQVTM and CDR2 is ANQGSEA. CDR3 sequence (DNA): TGCAGCGTTGGAAGGACCGGAGGCCGTGGCTACACCTTC. Translation: CSVGRTGGRGYTF.

The chain employs TRBV20-1 and TRBJ1-5; 10 positions agree with TRBD1. Trimming at V came to 1 base and at J to 6 bases, leaving 9 bases not matched to a gene. In germline, CDR1 is DFQATT, CDR2 SNEGSKA (reference sequence). The CDR3 loop spans 16 amino acids. Here the CDR3 DNA reads TGCAGTGCTAGAGTGGGGACAGGGGCGCCGTCTCAGCCCCAGCATTTT. It encodes CSARVGTGAPSQPQHF.

This clonotype turned up a few times. CDR3 bases: TGTGCCAGTAGCTTAGCATGGACCGGGAACACTGAAGCTTTCTTT. Residues: CASSLAWTGNTEAFF. This chain connects TRBV19 to TRBJ1-1; D not certain. The CDR3 extends over 15 amino acids. V gave up 6 bases and J gave up 1 base, with 15 bases separating them. CDR1 is LNHDA and CDR2 is SQIVND in the germline V gene (reference sequence).

In this sample, this clonotype turned up many times. V usage is TRBV28 and J usage is TRBJ2-7; TRBD2 matches at 11 bases. V trimming: 1 base; J trimming: 4 bases; junction bases outside the gene matches: 6. CDR3 length: 16 residues. CDR1 and CDR2 (germline): MDHEN, SYDVKM. The CDR3 reads CASSLSALAGAYEQYF. For the CDR3, the DNA is TGTGCCAGCAGTTTATCCGCACTAGCGGGAGCGTACGAGCAGTACTTC.

The V call is TRBV27, the J call TRBJ1-1; a possible D gene is TRBD1 (6 bases). Looked up from germline, CDR1 is MNHEY and CDR2 is SMNVEV (reference sequence). Trimming left V 7 bases short and J 5 bases short, with 23 bases between. The CDR3 is 16 amino acids. CDR3 DNA: TGTGCCAGCACCTTACGACAGGCGTCGGCGGGTACTGAAGCTTTCTTT. This sequence encodes CASTLRQASAGTEAFF.

This clonotype was detected many times. V gene TRBV6-2 or TRBV6-3 combines with J gene TRBJ2-1, with 10 nucleotides matching TRBD2. The germline CDR1 and CDR2 sequences are MNHEY and SVGEGT. This CDR3 comprises 15 residues. J was trimmed by 4 bases and V by 6 bases; bases with no gene match: 6. The CDR3 DNA reads TGTGCCAGCAGCACCGGGACTAGCGCTTACAATGAGCAGTTCTTC. This encodes CASSTGTSAYNEQFF.

This clonotype was picked up a small number of times. V gene TRBV6-2 or TRBV6-3 combines with J gene TRBJ2-6; D unresolved. CDR3 length: 16 residues. CDR1 MNHEY and CDR2 SVGEGT come from the germline V gene. V lost 0 bases, J lost 0 bases, and 6 bases lay in between. The CDR3: CASSYSVASGANVLTF. The DNA for the CDR3 is TGTGCCAGCAGTTACTCAGTTGCCTCTGGGGCCAACGTCCTGACTTTC.

Ten or more counts support this clonotype. The rearrangement links TRBV29-1 to TRBJ2-7, with 8 bases identical to TRBD1. V shed 1 base, J shed 2 bases, and the junction held 7 bases outside the gene matches. Germline CDR1 is SQVTM and CDR2 is ANQGSEA. This CDR3 region has 15 residues. The CDR3 region is CSVEAFGQGAYEQYF. DNA of the CDR3: TGCAGCGTTGAAGCCTTCGGACAGGGCGCCTACGAGCAGTACTTC.

There are a few counts of this clonotype. V gene TRBV2 combines with J gene TRBJ1-4; weak D call: TRBD1 (5 bases). The CDR3 is 12 amino acids. Trimming cost V 6 bases and J 7 bases, with 9 bases left between them. From germline, CDR1 is SNHLY and CDR2 FYNNEI. This CDR3 reads CASRGGFEKLFF. In DNA form, the CDR3 reads TGTGCCAGCAGGGGGGGGTTTGAAAAACTGTTTTTT.

This clonotype was found many times. The V call is TRBV28, the J call TRBJ2-5, with 7 nucleotides matching TRBD1. The length of the CDR3 is 13 residues. V trimming: 6 bases; J trimming: 3 bases; junction bases outside the gene matches: 4. CDR1 is MDHEN, CDR2 SYDVKM, per germline. CDR3: CASRTGTEETQYF. The CDR3 bases are TGTGCCAGCAGAACCGGGACAGAAGAGACCCAGTACTTC.

The chain recombines TRBV11-2 with TRBJ1-1; the match to TRBD1 covers 9 bases. This CDR3 is built from 15 residues. V dropped 5 bases and J dropped 6; count of bases not matched to a gene: 10. The germline CDR1 and CDR2 sequences are SGHAT and FQNNGV. The CDR3 protein is CASSPDRGGISEAFF. CDR3 DNA: TGTGCCAGCAGCCCGGACAGGGGAGGGATCTCTGAAGCTTTCTTT.